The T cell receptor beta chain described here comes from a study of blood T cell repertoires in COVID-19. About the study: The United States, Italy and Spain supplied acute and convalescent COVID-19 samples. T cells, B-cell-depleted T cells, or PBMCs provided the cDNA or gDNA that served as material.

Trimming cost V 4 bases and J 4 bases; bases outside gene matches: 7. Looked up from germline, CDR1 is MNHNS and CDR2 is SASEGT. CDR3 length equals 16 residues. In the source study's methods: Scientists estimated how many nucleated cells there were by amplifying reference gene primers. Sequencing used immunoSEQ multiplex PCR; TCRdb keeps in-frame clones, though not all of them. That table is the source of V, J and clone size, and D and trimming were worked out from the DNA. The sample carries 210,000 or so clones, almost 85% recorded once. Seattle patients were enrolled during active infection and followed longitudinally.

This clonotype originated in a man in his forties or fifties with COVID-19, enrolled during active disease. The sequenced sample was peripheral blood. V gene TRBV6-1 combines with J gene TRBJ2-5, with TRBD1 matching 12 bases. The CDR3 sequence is CASSALGTGGRETQYF. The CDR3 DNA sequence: TGTGCCAGCAGTGCCCTCGGGACAGGGGGCAGAGAGACCCAGTACTTC.